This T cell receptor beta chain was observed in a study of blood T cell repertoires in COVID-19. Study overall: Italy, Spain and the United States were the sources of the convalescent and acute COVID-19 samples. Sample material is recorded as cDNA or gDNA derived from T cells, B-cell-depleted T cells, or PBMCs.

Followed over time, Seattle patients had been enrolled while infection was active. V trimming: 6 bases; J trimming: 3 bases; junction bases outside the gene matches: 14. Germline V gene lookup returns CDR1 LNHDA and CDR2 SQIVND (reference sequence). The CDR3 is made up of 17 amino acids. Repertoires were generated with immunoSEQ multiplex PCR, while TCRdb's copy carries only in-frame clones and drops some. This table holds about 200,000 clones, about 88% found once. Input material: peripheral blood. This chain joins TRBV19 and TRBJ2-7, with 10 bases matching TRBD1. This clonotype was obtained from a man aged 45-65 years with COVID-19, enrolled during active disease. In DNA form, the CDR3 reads TGTGCCAGTAGATATGCGGTGACCGGGACAGGGGACTACGAGCAGTACTTC. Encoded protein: CASRYAVTGTGDYEQYF.